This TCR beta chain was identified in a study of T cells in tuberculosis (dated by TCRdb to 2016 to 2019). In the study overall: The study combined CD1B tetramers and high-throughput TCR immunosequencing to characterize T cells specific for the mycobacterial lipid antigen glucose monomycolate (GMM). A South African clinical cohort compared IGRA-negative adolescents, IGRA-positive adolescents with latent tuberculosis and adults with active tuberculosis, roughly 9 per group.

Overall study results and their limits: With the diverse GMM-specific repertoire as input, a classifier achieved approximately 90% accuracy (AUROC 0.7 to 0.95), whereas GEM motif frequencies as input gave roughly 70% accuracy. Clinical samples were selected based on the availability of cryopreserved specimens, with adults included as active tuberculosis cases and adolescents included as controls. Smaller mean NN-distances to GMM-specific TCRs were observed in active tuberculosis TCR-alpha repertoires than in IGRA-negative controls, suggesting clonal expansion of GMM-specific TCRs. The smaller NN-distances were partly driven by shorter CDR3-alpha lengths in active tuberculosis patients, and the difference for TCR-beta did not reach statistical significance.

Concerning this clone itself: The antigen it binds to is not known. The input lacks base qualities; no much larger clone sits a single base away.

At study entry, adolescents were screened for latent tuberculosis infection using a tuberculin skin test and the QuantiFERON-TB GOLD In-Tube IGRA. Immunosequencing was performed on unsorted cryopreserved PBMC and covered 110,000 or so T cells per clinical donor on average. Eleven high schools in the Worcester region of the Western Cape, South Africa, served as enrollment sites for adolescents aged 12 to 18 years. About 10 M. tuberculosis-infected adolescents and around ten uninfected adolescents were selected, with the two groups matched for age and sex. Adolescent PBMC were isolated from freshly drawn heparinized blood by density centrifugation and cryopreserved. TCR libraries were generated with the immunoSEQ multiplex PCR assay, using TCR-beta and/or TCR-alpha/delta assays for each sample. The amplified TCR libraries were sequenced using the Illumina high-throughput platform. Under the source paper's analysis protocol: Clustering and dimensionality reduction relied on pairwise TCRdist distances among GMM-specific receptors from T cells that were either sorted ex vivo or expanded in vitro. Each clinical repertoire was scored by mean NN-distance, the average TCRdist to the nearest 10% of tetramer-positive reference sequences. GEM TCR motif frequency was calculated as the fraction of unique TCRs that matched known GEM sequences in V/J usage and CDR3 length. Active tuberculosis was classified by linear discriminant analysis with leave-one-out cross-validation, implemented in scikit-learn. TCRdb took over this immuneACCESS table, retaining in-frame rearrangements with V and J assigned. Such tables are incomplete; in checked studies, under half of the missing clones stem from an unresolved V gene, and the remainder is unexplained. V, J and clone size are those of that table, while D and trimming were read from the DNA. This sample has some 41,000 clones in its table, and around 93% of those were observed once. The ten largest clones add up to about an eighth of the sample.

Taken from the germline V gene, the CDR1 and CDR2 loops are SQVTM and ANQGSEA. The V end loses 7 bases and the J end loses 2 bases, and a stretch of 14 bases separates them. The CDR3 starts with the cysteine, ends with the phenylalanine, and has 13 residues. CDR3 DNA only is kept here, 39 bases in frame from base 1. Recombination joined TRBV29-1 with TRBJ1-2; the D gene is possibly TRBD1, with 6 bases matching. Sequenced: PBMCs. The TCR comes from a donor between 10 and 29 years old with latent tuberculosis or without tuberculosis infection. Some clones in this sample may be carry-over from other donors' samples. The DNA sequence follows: TGCAGCGCTGCAGGGGATTCGAACTATGGCTACACCTTC. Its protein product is CSAAGDSNYGYTF.